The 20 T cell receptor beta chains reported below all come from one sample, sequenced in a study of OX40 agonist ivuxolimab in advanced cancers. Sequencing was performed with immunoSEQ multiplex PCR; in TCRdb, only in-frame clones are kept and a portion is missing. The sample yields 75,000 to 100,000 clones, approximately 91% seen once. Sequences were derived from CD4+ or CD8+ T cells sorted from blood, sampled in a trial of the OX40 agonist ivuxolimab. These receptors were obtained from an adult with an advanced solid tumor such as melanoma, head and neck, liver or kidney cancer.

The CDR3 loop is CASSSSGADNEQFF. The CDR3 bases are TGTGCCAGCTCATCTAGCGGGGCCGACAATGAGCAGTTCTTC. The rearrangement links TRBV18 to TRBJ2-1; 9 bases are a match to TRBD2. V shed 5 bases, J shed 5 bases, and the junction held 4 bases outside the gene matches. The germline V gene encodes CDR1 KGHSH and CDR2 LQKENI. The CDR3 runs to 14 residues.

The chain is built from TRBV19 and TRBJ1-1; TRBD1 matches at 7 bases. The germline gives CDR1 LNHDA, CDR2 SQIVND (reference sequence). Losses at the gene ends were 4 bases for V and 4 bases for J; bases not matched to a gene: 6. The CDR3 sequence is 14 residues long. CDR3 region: CASSNIPGGTEAFF. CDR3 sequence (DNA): TGTGCCAGTAGTAACATTCCAGGGGGCACTGAAGCTTTCTTT.

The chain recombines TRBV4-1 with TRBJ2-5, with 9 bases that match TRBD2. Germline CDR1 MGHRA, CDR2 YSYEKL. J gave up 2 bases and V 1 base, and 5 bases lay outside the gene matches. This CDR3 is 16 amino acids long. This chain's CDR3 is CASSQAPTSGQETQYF. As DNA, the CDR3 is TGCGCCAGCAGCCAAGCACCGACTAGCGGTCAAGAGACCCAGTACTTC.

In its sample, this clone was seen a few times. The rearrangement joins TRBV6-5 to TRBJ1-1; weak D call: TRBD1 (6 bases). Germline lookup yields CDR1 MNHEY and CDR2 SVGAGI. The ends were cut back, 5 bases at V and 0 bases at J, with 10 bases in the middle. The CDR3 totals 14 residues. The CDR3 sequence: CASSTGNVNTEAFF. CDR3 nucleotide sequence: TGTGCCAGCAGTACAGGGAACGTGAACACTGAAGCTTTCTTT.

In nucleotides, the CDR3 is TGTGCCAGCAGCGGAGGACAGGCGATTAGCACAGATACGCAGTATTTT. This sequence encodes CASSGGQAISTDTQYF. The chain couples TRBV11-3 to TRBJ2-3; the match to TRBD1 covers 7 bases. Germline assignment: CDR1 SGHNT and CDR2 YENEEA. V lost 5 bases and J lost 0; bases outside the gene matches: 8. This CDR3 contains 16 residues.

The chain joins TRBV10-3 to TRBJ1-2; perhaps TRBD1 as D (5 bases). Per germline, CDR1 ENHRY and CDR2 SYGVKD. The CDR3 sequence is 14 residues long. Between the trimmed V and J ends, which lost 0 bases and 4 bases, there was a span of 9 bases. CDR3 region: CAISESRGSYGYTF. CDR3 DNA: TGTGCCATCAGTGAGTCTAGGGGATCCTATGGCTACACCTTC.

The CDR3 loop is CASREGTSDETQYF. The CDR3 DNA sequence: TGCGCCAGCAGGGAGGGGACTAGCGATGAGACCCAGTACTTC. The V and J genes are TRBV5-1 and TRBJ2-5, with 10 nucleotides matching TRBD2. This CDR3 region has 14 residues. V lost 5 bases and J lost 5; bases outside the gene matches: 6. Germline V gene data show CDR1 as SGHRS and CDR2 as YFSETQ.

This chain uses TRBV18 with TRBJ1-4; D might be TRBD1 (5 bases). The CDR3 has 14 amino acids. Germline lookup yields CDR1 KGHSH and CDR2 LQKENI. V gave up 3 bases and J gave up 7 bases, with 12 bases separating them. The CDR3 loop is CASSPLGGSEKLFF. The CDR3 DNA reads TGTGCCAGCTCACCTCTGGGGGGGAGTGAAAAACTGTTTTTT.

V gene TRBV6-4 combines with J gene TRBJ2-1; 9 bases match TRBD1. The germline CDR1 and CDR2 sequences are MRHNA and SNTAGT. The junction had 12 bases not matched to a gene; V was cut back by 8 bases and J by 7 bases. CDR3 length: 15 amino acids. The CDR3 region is CASPNGDREGNEQFF. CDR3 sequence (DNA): TGTGCCAGCCCGAACGGGGACAGGGAGGGGAATGAGCAGTTCTTC.

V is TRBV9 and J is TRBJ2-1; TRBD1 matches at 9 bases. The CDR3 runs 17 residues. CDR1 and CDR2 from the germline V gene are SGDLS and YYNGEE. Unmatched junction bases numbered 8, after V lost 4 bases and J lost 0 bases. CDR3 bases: TGTGCCAGCAGCCTAGACGGACAGGGGACCTCCTACAATGAGCAGTTCTTC. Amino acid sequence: CASSLDGQGTSYNEQFF. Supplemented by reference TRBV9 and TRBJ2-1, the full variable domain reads DSGVTQTPKHLITATGQRVTLRCSPRSGDLSVYWYQQSLDQGLQFLIQYYNGEERAKGNILERFSAQQFPDLHSELNLSSLELGDSALYFCASSLDGQGTSYNEQFFGPGTRLTVL.

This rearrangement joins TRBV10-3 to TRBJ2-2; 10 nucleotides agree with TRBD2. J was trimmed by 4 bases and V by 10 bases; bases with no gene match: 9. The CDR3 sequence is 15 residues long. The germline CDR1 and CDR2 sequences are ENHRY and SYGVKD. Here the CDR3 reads CATSPSGSSTGELFF. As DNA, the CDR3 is TGTGCCACCTCTCCTAGCGGGAGTTCCACCGGGGAGCTGTTTTTT.

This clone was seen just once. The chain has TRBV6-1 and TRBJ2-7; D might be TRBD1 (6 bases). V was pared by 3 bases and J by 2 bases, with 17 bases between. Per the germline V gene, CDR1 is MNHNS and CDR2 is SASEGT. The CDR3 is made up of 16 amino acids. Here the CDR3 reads CASSEGAGAPPYEQYF. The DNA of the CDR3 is TGTGCCAGCAGTGAGGGGGCAGGGGCCCCCCCCTACGAGCAGTACTTC.

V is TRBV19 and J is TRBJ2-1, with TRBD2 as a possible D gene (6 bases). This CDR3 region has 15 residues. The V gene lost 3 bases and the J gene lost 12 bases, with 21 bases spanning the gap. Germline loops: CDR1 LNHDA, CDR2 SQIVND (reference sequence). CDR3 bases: TGTGCCAGTAGTATCGGGGGTAGTTCTCCGGCACGGCAGTTCTTC. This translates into CASSIGGSSPARQFF.

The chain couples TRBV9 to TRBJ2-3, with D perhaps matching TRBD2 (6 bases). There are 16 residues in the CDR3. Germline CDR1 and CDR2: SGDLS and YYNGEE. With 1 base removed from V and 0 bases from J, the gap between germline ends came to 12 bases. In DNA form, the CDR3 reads TGTGCCAGCAGCGTACTCGGGACTTTCAGCACAGATACGCAGTATTTT. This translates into CASSVLGTFSTDTQYF. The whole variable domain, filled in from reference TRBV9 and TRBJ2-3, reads DSGVTQTPKHLITATGQRVTLRCSPRSGDLSVYWYQQSLDQGLQFLIQYYNGEERAKGNILERFSAQQFPDLHSELNLSSLELGDSALYFCASSVLGTFSTDTQYFGPGTRLTVL.

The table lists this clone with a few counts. CDR3 bases: TGTGCCTGGAGGACAGGGATGAACACTGAAGCTTTCTTT. Protein sequence: CAWRTGMNTEAFF. The rearrangement links TRBV30 to TRBJ1-1, with 7 bases identical to TRBD1. V lost 3 bases, J lost 0 bases, and 1 base stayed unmatched. The length of the CDR3 is 13 residues. Germline lookup yields CDR1 GTSNPN and CDR2 SVGIG (reference sequence).

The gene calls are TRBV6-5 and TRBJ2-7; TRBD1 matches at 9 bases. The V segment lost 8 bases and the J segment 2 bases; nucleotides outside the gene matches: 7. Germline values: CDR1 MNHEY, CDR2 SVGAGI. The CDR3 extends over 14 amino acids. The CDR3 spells CASSRGTGTYEQYF. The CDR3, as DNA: TGTGCCAGCTCCAGGGGGACAGGGACCTACGAGCAGTACTTC.

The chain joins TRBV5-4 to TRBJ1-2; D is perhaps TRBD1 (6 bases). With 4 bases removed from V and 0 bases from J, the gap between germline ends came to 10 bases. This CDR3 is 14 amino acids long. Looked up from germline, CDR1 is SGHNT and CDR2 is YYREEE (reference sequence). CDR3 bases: TGTGCCAGCAGCACTTGGACAGCTAACTATGGCTACACCTTC. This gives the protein CASSTWTANYGYTF.

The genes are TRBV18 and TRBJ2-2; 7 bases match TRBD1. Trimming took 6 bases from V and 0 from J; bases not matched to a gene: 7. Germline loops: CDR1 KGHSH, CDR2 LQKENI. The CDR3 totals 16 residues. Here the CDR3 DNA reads TGTGCCAGCTCCCCCCCGGGACAGTCGAACACCGGGGAGCTGTTTTTT. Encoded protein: CASSPPGQSNTGELFF.

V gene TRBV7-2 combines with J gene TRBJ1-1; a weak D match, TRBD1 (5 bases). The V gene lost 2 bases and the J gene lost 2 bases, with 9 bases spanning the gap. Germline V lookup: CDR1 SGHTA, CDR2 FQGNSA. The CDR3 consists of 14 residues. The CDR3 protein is CASSLYGANTEAFF. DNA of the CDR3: TGTGCCAGCAGCTTATATGGGGCTAACACTGAAGCTTTCTTT.

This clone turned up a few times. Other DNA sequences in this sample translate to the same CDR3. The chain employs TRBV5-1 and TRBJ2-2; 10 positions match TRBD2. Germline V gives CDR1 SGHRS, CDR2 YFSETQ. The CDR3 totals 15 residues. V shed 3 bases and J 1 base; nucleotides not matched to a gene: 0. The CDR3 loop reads CASSSSGGNTGELFF. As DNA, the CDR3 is TGCGCCAGCAGCTCTAGCGGGGGGAACACCGGGGAGCTGTTTTTT.